This section outlines one T cell receptor (beta chain) sequence together with its context. The sample comes from a study of shared clonotypes between healthy human individuals. Generated by immunoSEQ multiplex PCR, the TCRdb table keeps only in-frame clones and is missing some. The sample has approximately 470,000 clones, around 73% seen once. Sample: PBMCs. The TCR originated in a woman aged 35 to 49 in good health. Some clones in this sample may be carry-over from other donors' samples.

The CDR3 DNA is TGTGCCAGCAGGCGGGACAGCCAATCTGAAGCTTTCTTT. This gives the protein CASRRDSQSEAFF. The chain joins TRBV6-6 to TRBJ1-1; 7 nucleotides agree with TRBD1. The V gene end was trimmed by 6 bases and the J gene end by 6 bases; junction bases not matched to a gene: 7. Germline V gene data show CDR1 as MNHNY and CDR2 as SVGAGI (reference sequence). CDR3 length equals 13 residues.